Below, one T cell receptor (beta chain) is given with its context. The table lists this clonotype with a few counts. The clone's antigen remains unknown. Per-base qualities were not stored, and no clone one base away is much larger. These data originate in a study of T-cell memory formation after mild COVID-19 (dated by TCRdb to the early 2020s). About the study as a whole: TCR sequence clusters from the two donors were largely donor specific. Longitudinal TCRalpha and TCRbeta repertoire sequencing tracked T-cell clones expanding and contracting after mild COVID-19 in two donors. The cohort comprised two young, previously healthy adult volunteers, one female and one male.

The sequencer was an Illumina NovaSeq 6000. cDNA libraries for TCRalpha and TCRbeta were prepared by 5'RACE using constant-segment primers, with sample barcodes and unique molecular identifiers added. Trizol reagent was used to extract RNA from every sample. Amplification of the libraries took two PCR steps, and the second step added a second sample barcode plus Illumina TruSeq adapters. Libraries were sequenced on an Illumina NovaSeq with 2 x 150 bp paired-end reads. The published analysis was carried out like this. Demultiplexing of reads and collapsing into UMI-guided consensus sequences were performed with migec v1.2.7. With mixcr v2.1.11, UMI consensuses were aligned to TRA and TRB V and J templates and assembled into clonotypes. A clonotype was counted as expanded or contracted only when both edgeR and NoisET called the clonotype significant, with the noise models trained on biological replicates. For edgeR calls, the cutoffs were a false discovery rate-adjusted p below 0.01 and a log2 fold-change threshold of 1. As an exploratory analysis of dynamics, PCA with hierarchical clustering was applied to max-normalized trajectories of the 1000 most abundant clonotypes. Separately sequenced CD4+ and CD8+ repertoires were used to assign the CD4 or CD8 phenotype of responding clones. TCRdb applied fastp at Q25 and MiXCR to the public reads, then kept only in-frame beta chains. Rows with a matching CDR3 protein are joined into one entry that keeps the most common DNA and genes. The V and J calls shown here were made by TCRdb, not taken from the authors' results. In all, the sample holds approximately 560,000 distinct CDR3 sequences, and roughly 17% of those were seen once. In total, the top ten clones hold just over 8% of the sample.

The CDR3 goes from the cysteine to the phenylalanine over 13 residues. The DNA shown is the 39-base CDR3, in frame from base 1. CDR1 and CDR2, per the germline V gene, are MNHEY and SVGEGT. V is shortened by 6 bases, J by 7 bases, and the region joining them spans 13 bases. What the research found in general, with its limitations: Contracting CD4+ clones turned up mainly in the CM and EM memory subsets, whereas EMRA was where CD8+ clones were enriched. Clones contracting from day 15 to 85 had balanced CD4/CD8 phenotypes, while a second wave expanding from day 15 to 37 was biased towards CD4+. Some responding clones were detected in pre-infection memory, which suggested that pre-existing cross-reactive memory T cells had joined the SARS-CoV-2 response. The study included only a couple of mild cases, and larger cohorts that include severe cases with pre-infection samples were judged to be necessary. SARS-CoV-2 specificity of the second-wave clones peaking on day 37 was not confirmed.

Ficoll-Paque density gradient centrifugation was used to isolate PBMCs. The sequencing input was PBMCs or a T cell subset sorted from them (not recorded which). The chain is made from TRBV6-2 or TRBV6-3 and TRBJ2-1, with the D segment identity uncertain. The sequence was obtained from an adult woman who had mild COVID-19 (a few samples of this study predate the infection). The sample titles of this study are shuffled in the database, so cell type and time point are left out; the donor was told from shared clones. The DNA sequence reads TGTGCCAGCAGCTTCAATAGTGGGAATGAGCAGTTCTTC. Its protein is CASSFNSGNEQFF.